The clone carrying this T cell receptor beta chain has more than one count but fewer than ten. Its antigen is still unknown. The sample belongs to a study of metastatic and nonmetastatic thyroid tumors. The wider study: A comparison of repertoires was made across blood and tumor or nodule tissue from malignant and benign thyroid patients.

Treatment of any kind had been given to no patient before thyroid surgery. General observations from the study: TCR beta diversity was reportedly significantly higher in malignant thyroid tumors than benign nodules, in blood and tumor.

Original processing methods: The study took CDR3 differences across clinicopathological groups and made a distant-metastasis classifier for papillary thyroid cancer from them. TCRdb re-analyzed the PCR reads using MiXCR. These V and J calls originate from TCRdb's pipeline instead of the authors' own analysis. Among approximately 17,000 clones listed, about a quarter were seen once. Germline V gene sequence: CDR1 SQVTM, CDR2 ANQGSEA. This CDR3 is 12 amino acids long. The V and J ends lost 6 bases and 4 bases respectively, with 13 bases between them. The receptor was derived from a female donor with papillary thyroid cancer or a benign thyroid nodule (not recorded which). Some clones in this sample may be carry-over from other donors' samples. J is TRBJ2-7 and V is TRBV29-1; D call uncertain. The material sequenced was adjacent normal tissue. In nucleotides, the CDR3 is TGCAGCGTGGAGAAGGATCCATACGAGCAGTACTTC. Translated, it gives CSVEKDPYEQYF.